These 29 T cell receptor beta chains originate from one sample sequenced in a study of blood T cell repertoires in COVID-19. Sequencing was performed with immunoSEQ multiplex PCR; in TCRdb, only in-frame clones are kept and a portion is missing. Here the sample spans about 200,000 clones, roughly 80% being singletons. Source material: peripheral blood. Every receptor here comes from a woman in her 70s with COVID-19, enrolled during active disease.

This sequence joins TRBV5-6 and TRBJ1-3; 7 nucleotides agree with TRBD1. CDR3 length equals 14 residues. The germline gives CDR1 SGHDT, CDR2 YYEEEE. V lost 8 bases to trimming and J lost 4 bases; unmatched junction nucleotides: 9. CDR3 in DNA: TGTGCCAGTCAAGGGACAGCCCGGGGAAACACCATATATTTT. It translates to CASQGTARGNTIYF.

This clone has only a few counts. This rearrangement joins TRBV5-5 to TRBJ1-2; D gene uncertain. CDR3 length: 14 residues. V was pared by 0 bases and J by 2 bases, with 8 bases between. CDR1 and CDR2 from the germline V gene are SGHKS and YYEKEE (reference sequence). This chain's CDR3 is CASSLGNGNYGYTF. The CDR3 region has the DNA TGTGCCAGCAGCTTGGGCAACGGGAACTATGGCTACACCTTC.

The chain combines TRBV29-1 with TRBJ1-1; D is perhaps TRBD1 (6 bases). V was clipped by 5 bases and J by 1 base, with 14 bases between them. Germline V gives CDR1 SQVTM, CDR2 ANQGSEA. The CDR3 loop spans 14 amino acids. The CDR3 DNA follows: TGCAGCGTTAAGAACAGGGATGGGAACACTGAAGCTTTCTTT. Its protein is CSVKNRDGNTEAFF.

The CDR3 protein is CASRTGGGYGYTF. The CDR3 DNA reads TGTGCCAGCAGAACAGGGGGGGGCTATGGCTACACCTTC. The rearrangement links TRBV25-1 to TRBJ1-2; 8 nucleotides align to TRBD1. V was pared by 6 bases and J by 4 bases, with 4 bases of the junction left unmatched. This CDR3 is built from 13 residues. Germline V CDR1 and CDR2: MGHDK, SYGVNS.

This clone has only a few counts. The gene calls are TRBV5-6 and TRBJ2-5, with 9 bases identical to TRBD1. V trimming: 0 bases; J trimming: 1 base; junction bases outside the gene matches: 7. The CDR3 extends over 17 amino acids. Looked up from germline, CDR1 is SGHDT and CDR2 is YYEEEE. DNA of the CDR3: TGTGCCAGCAGCTTGGTTTTGGAGGGACAGGGCCAAGAGACCCAGTACTTC. Protein sequence: CASSLVLEGQGQETQYF.

The V call is TRBV6-5, the J call TRBJ2-7; perhaps TRBD1 as D (5 bases). V gave up 6 bases and J gave up 6 bases, with 15 bases separating them. The CDR3 totals 13 residues. The germline V gene has CDR1 MNHEY and CDR2 SVGAGI. CDR3 in amino acids: CASSSQETGEQYF. In nucleotides, the CDR3 is TGTGCCAGCAGCTCACAGGAGACTGGCGAGCAGTACTTC.

The V gene is TRBV7-2, the J gene TRBJ2-1; TRBD2 agrees at 15 bases. The CDR3 contains 16 residues. The ends lost 3 bases at V and 7 bases at J; junction bases unmatched: 4. CDR1 is SGHTA, CDR2 FQGNSA, per germline. The CDR3 loop reads CASSFRTSGRGNEQFF. The CDR3 DNA is TGTGCCAGCAGCTTTCGGACTAGCGGGAGGGGGAATGAGCAGTTCTTC.

The chain uses TRBV4-3 and TRBJ1-2; D unclear. There are 16 residues in the CDR3. CDR1 LGHNA and CDR2 YSLEER come from the germline V gene. V was trimmed by 0 bases and J by 4 bases, leaving 15 bases between them. Written as DNA, the CDR3 is TGCGCCAGCAGCCAAGACTCTTCTGGCGGAGTCTATGGCTACACCTTC. This sequence encodes CASSQDSSGGVYGYTF.

The rearrangement links TRBV27 to TRBJ2-2; a possible D gene is TRBD2 (5 bases). Germline-derived CDR1 and CDR2 are MNHEY and SMNVEV (reference sequence). The CDR3 contains 19 residues. V shed 6 bases and J shed 4 bases, with 27 bases lying between them. The CDR3 region is CASSLVRPSLRRSTGELFF. As DNA, the CDR3 is TGTGCCAGCAGCTTAGTCCGGCCTAGCCTAAGACGGAGCACCGGGGAGCTGTTTTTT.

The rearrangement uses TRBV28 and TRBJ1-5; perhaps TRBD1 as D (5 bases). The V and J ends lost 10 bases and 0 bases respectively, with 16 bases between them. The CDR3 has 15 residues. Germline V gene data show CDR1 as MDHEN and CDR2 as SYDVKM. The CDR3 DNA reads TGTGCCATCGCAGGGCACATACATAGCAATCAGCCCCAGCATTTT. Protein sequence: CAIAGHIHSNQPQHF.

This sequence joins TRBV29-1 and TRBJ2-5, with 14 bases identical to TRBD2. This CDR3 is built from 16 residues. The J segment lost 1 base and the V segment lost 5 bases, leaving 6 bases of the junction unmatched. The germline V gene has CDR1 SQVTM and CDR2 ANQGSEA. The CDR3 reads CSVSRTSGRPQETQYF. CDR3 bases: TGCAGCGTTTCTAGGACTAGCGGGAGGCCCCAAGAGACCCAGTACTTC.

The chain uses TRBV5-1 and TRBJ2-7; TRBD2 matches at 10 bases. The CDR3 extends over 18 amino acids. Germline V gene sequence: CDR1 SGHRS, CDR2 YFSETQ. V was pared by 3 bases and J by 4 bases, with 16 bases of the junction left unmatched. The CDR3 sequence: CASSSRPPTSGIPYEQYF. The CDR3 nucleotides read TGCGCCAGCAGCTCCCGCCCTCCCACTAGCGGGATACCTTACGAGCAGTACTTC. Using reference TRBV5-1 and TRBJ2-7 for the parts outside the CDR3, the full variable domain is KAGVTQTPRYLIKTRGQQVTLSCSPISGHRSVSWYQQTPGQGLQFLFEYFSETQRNKGNFPGRFSGRQFSNSRSEMNVSTLELGDSALYLCASSSRPPTSGIPYEQYFGPGTRLTVT.

The genes are TRBV21-1 and TRBJ2-5; the table gives TRBD2 as D, unverified against the DNA. TRBV21-1 is a recognized pseudogene. The CDR3 has 16 residues. CDR3 sequence reads: CASSKKERDYQETQYF. The DNA of the CDR3 is TGTGCCAGCAGCAAAAAGGAGAGGGACTACCAAGAGACCCAGTACTTC.

This chain connects TRBV20-1 to TRBJ1-2; no clear D. CDR1 and CDR2 from the germline V gene are DFQATT and SNEGSKA (reference sequence). V dropped 0 bases and J dropped 8 bases, with 7 bases sitting between them. This CDR3 has 11 amino acids. The CDR3 DNA sequence: TGCAGTGCTAGAGATGTGAGGGGCTACACCTTC. This translates into CSARDVRGYTF.

The J gene is TRBJ1-2, the V gene TRBV10-3; D perhaps matches TRBD1 (5 bases). The CDR3 loop spans 13 amino acids. Trimming cost V 0 bases and J 5 bases, with 7 bases left between them. Germline V gene data show CDR1 as ENHRY and CDR2 as SYGVKD. The CDR3: CAISESAGYGYTF. The CDR3 DNA follows: TGTGCCATCAGTGAGTCGGCAGGGTATGGCTACACCTTC.

V is TRBV5-8 and J is TRBJ2-5; possible D gene TRBD2, 5 bases. Trimming removed 1 base at V and 5 bases at J, with 15 bases between. The CDR3 has 15 amino acids. Germline assignment: CDR1 SGHTS and CDR2 YDEGEE. CDR3 region: CASSLRGLGGETQYF. The CDR3 DNA follows: TGTGCCAGCAGCTTGAGAGGTCTGGGCGGGGAGACCCAGTACTTC.

The chain recombines TRBV6-1 with TRBJ2-7, with TRBD1 as a possible D gene (6 bases). The CDR3 is 15 amino acids. Germline V lookup: CDR1 MNHNS, CDR2 SASEGT. V was pared by 0 bases and J by 0 bases, with 9 bases between. As DNA, the CDR3 is TGTGCCAGCAGTGAAGCAGGGGGTAGCTCCTACGAGCAGTACTTC. Its translation is CASSEAGGSSYEQYF.

V usage is TRBV5-1 and J usage is TRBJ2-7; 10 bases align to TRBD2. V dropped 7 bases and J dropped 4; count of bases not matched to a gene: 8. The CDR3 totals 14 residues. CDR1 is SGHRS and CDR2 is YFSETQ in the germline V gene. CDR3: CASGLLAGSYEQYF. Here the CDR3 DNA reads TGCGCCAGCGGCCTACTAGCGGGAAGTTACGAGCAGTACTTC.

This clone was counted a few times. V and J are TRBV3-1 (or the pseudogene TRBV3-2) and TRBJ2-3; 7 bases agree with TRBD1. The germline gives CDR1 LGHDT, CDR2 YNNKEL (reference sequence). The CDR3 consists of 17 residues. V gave up 2 bases and J gave up 2 bases; unmatched junction bases: 10. The CDR3 coding sequence is TGTGCCAGCAGCCAAAAAACAGGGGTTACCCCCACAGATACGCAGTATTTT. It yields the protein CASSQKTGVTPTDTQYF.

This chain joins TRBV29-1 and TRBJ1-3, with 7 bases fitting TRBD1. This CDR3 has 14 residues. Germline-derived CDR1 and CDR2 are SQVTM and ANQGSEA. J gave up 4 bases and V 3 bases, and 6 bases lay outside the gene matches. DNA for the CDR3: TGCAGCGTTGAGTTGGACAGGCAAGGAAACACCATATATTTT. The encoded protein is CSVELDRQGNTIYF. The full variable domain, in which reference TRBV29-1 and TRBJ1-3 provide the parts outside the CDR3, is SAVISQKPSRDICQRGTSLTIQCQVDSQVTMMFWYRQQPGQSLTLIATANQGSEATYESGFVIDKFPISRPNLTFSTLTVSNMSPEDSSIYLCSVELDRQGNTIYFGEGSWLTVV.

This chain connects TRBV5-1 to TRBJ2-7, with 9 bases fitting TRBD2. CDR3 length: 15 amino acids. With V trimmed by 4 bases and J by 6 bases, 11 bases remained unmatched. Germline CDR1 reads SGHRS; CDR2 reads YFSETQ. This CDR3 reads CASSPTSGSPGEQYF. The CDR3 DNA follows: TGCGCCAGCAGCCCTACTAGCGGGTCGCCAGGCGAGCAGTACTTC. Based on the CDR3 plus reference TRBV5-1 and TRBJ2-7, the full variable domain is KAGVTQTPRYLIKTRGQQVTLSCSPISGHRSVSWYQQTPGQGLQFLFEYFSETQRNKGNFPGRFSGRQFSNSRSEMNVSTLELGDSALYLCASSPTSGSPGEQYFGPGTRLTVT.

J is TRBJ2-1 and V is TRBV4-3; D might be TRBD2 (5 bases). The V end was cut by 3 bases, the J end by 5 bases, with 14 bases between. The CDR3 sequence is 15 residues long. Germline values: CDR1 LGHNA, CDR2 YSLEER. CDR3 in DNA: TGCGCCAGCAGCCAGGGCCTAGCCCTGAACAATGAGCAGTTCTTC. It specifies CASSQGLALNNEQFF.

This clone was seen a few times. The junction departs from germline at one end; a sequencing error may be responsible. The chain has TRBV27 and TRBJ2-1; 11 positions agree with TRBD2. This CDR3 has 15 amino acids. The germline V gene has CDR1 MNHEY and CDR2 SMNVEV (reference sequence). The CDR3 bases are TGTGCCAGCAGCCGTGAGGGCACGATAGCGGGAGGGCCAATCTTC. It specifies CASSREGTIAGGPIF.

DNA of the CDR3: TGCGCCAGCAGCCAGGCTGCCCCGGGACTAGCGGGAGGGCCTTTATACTACGAGCAGTACTTC. The encoded protein is CASSQAAPGLAGGPLYYEQYF. This chain connects TRBV4-3 to TRBJ2-7; TRBD2 matches at 16 bases. Germline V gives CDR1 LGHNA, CDR2 YSLEER. This CDR3 has 21 amino acids. The V segment lost 3 bases and the J segment 3 bases; nucleotides outside the gene matches: 17.

The CDR3 DNA reads as TGTGCCAGCAGCGTTTTCCCGGGGAATGAGCAGTTCTTC. Encoded protein: CASSVFPGNEQFF. The chain joins TRBV9 to TRBJ2-1, with D perhaps matching TRBD2 (5 bases). Per the germline V gene, CDR1 is SGDLS and CDR2 is YYNGEE. This CDR3 spans 13 amino acids. Trimming removed 2 bases from V and 7 bases from J, with 10 bases in between.

V and J are TRBV2 and TRBJ2-3, with a possible D match to TRBD1 (5 bases). Per the germline V gene, CDR1 is SNHLY and CDR2 is FYNNEI. The V end was cut by 2 bases, the J end by 5 bases, with 17 bases between. The CDR3 is made up of 16 amino acids. CDR3 DNA: TGTGCCAGCAGTGAAACGGCTAGTCGTAGGGGAGATACGCAGTATTTT. The encoded protein is CASSETASRRGDTQYF.

This clone appeared a few times. J is TRBJ2-1 and V is TRBV7-9, with D uncertain. The germline V gene has CDR1 SEHNR and CDR2 FQNEAQ (reference sequence). The CDR3 runs 14 residues. V was shortened by 5 bases and J by 4 bases, with 12 bases between the two germline ends. CDR3 nucleotides: TGTGCCAGCAGCGTCGCGGTGGCGTACAATGAGCAGTTCTTC. Protein sequence: CASSVAVAYNEQFF.

V is TRBV5-1 and J is TRBJ1-2; 8 nucleotides match TRBD1. CDR1 is SGHRS, CDR2 YFSETQ, per germline. The CDR3 loop spans 15 amino acids. The trim removed 0 bases at V and 3 bases at J, leaving 4 bases unmatched. The DNA of the CDR3 is TGCGCCAGCAGCTTGGAGCCGGGACAGGACTATGGCTACACCTTC. Its protein product is CASSLEPGQDYGYTF.

V gene TRBV11-2 combines with J gene TRBJ2-1; 9 bases agree with TRBD1. V gave up 6 bases and J gave up 6 bases; unmatched junction bases: 9. The CDR3 contains 15 residues. Germline lookup yields CDR1 SGHAT and CDR2 FQNNGV. CDR3 DNA sequence: TGTGCCAGCAGAAACTGGGGACAGGGTTCCAATGAGCAGTTCTTC. It translates to CASRNWGQGSNEQFF.